This TCR beta chain is drawn from a study of T cell responses to AZD1222 COVID-19 vaccine. Study-level findings and limits: At study baseline, merely roughly 6 AZD1222 recipients were seropositive. Regions 160-218 and 743-854 dominated among vaccine-associated CD4 TCRs spanning spike.

CDR3 length: 14 amino acids. V lost 3 bases and J lost 4, with 12 bases in between. CDR1 is MDHEN, CDR2 SYDVKM, per germline. About this clone itself: The antigen is undetermined.

Clones were sequenced by immunoSEQ multiplex PCR, and TCRdb holds only the in-frame ones, with some missing. The repertoire holds over 75,000 clones, with around 89% as singletons. The sequence came from an adult in good health. The sample consisted of peripheral blood, taken on day 0 of AZD1222 vaccination. The chain links TRBV28 to TRBJ1-2, with D possibly being TRBD1 (6 bases). CDR3 coding DNA: TGTGCCAGCAGTTTGATAGGGGGGACCTATGGCTACACCTTC. It codes for CASSLIGGTYGYTF.